This T cell receptor (beta chain) was obtained from a study of tumor-infiltrating lymphocytes in primary liver carcinoma. This clonotype has a handful of counts. The CDR3 runs to 15 residues. J lost 12 bases, V lost 6 bases, and 13 bases had no gene match. Germline CDR1 MDHEN, CDR2 SYDVKM. Making TCR beta cDNA involved approximately 520 ng total RNA and a constant-region primer. TCR beta libraries came from three nested multiplex PCR rounds using slightly modified ARM-PCR. The first two PCR rounds used TRBV1-TRBV30 forward primers with a C-beta reverse primer, approximately 11 cycles each. TCRdb ran MiXCR on the multiplex PCR reads and lists one entry per CDR3 protein. The sample lists about 200,000 distinct CDR3 sequences, roughly two thirds occurring once. Germline DNA was also extracted, and blood RNA derived from unsorted whole blood.

The rearrangement links TRBV28 to TRBJ2-7; 14 bases map to TRBD2. The sequence came from a woman aged 55-70 years with primary liver carcinoma and hepatitis B virus infection. The sample taken for sequencing was peripheral blood. CDR3 amino acids: CASSSGTSGSFNRYF. In DNA form, the CDR3 reads TGTGCCAGCAGCTCTGGGACTAGCGGGAGTTTTAATCGGTACTTC. The complete variable domain, with remaining parts taken from reference TRBV28 and TRBJ2-7, reads DVKVTQSSRYLVKRTGEKVFLECVQDMDHENMFWYRQDPGLGLRLIYFSYDVKMKEKGDIPEGYSVSREKKERFSLILESASTNQTSMYLCASSSGTSGSFNRYFGPGTRLTVT.